The T cell receptor delta chain described here comes from a study of γδ T cells in repeated Plasmodium falciparum infection. Study-wide background: Each infection was followed by sampling at 21 days, plus baseline and some pre-infection draws. Overall study findings and caveats: Over time and infection, Vgamma9/Vdelta2+ repertoires remained highly stable and polyclonal. Vdelta2-negative gammadelta repertoires, largely Vdelta1+, seemingly showed infection-driven waves of new clonal selection.

TCRdb redid clone calling on the multiplex PCR reads using CATT. The sample has 85,000 to 90,000 delta-chain clones, over 1.3% seen once. Flow sorting of PBMC yielded separate Vgamma9/Vdelta2+ and Vdelta2-negative gammadelta T cell populations for bulk repertoire analysis. V was pared by 1 base and J by 1 base, with 4 bases of the junction left unmatched. Germline V gives CDR1 GEAIGNYY, CDR2 EKD. The CDR3 consists of 15 residues. This clone was detected only a few times. What it recognizes is unknown. The amino acid sequence in TCRdb belongs to a much larger clone and departs from this DNA's translation at residue 8, likely a sequencing read error; the sequence shown is translated from the DNA.

This rearrangement joins TRDV2 to TRDJ1, with 8 bases identical to TRDD3. The specimen sequenced was gamma-delta T cells from blood. This sequence was found in a pool of human donors (malaria-infected and uninfected, not separated). CDR3 nucleotides: TGTGCCTGTGACACGCTGGGGGAGGGCACCGATAAACTCATCTTT. This gives the protein CACDTLGEGTDKLIF.